This T cell receptor beta chain came from a study of cytomegalovirus exposure and HLA in healthy donors (dated by TCRdb to about 2017). The study in broad terms: The roughly 700 repertoires of the first cohort and the roughly 120 validation repertoires were produced on the same platform, according to a later analysis. The study was designed to test whether signatures of past pathogen exposure could be identified by cataloging public T cell receptors. Along with the roughly 670-subject first cohort, a separate validation cohort of over a hundred different subjects was used. The study combined high-throughput TCR immunosequencing, statistical association of individual TCRs with disease status, and machine learning to predict cytomegalovirus infection status.

Donors formed part of the validation cohort, which comprised over a hundred subjects and was distinct from the first cohort of roughly 600 subjects. The library was obtained by the immunoSEQ multiplex PCR assay. The authors' pipeline ran thus. To diagnose cytomegalovirus status from the catalog of TCR beta chain sequences, a statistical classification framework was built. TCRdb obtained this table from immuneACCESS and retained in-frame rearrangements with V and J assigned. These tables miss some clones; where compared with another copy, unresolved V genes account for less than half of the shortfall, and the remainder is unexplained. V, J and clone size were drawn from that table, and D and trimming were deduced from the DNA. The sample table contains about 160,000 clones; only one count was recorded for just under 85% of them. The ten largest clones take up about 2% of the sample. The paper's findings and limits, for the study overall: The study gave a list of 150 to 200 TCR beta chains associated with cytomegalovirus. The classifier was reported to diagnose cytomegalovirus status with high specificity and sensitivity in both the original cohort and the validation cohort. The validation cohort had no HLA typing available for a later analysis, so co-occurrence within that cohort was assessed over all 120 or so repertoires. In vitro tests confirmed that a few of the cytomegalovirus-associated TCR beta chains recognize cytomegalovirus antigens. In a later analysis, TCRs clustered in the first cohort were found to also tend to co-occur in the 120 or so validation repertoires, with roughly 93% of cluster scores above 0. Most TCR sequences were observed very rarely across donors, whereas some public TCRs were present in many individuals. The authors suggested that the approach could potentially be generalized to other disease states and immunological phenotypes.

CDR1 and CDR2, looked up from the germline V gene, are MNHEY and SVGAGI. Reading from cysteine to phenylalanine, the CDR3 counts 13 amino acids. Just CDR3 DNA is preserved here, 39 bases in frame from base 1. The V and J ends are trimmed by 2 bases and 4 bases, leaving 9 bases between them. Worth noting for this clone: Its antigen is not yet known. Nothing much larger sits one base from this clone, and base qualities are not available.

Recombination connected TRBV6-5 to TRBJ2-7, and perhaps TRBD1 as D gene, on 6 matching bases. This TCR came from a man aged 30 to 45 in good health and CMV-seropositive. What was sequenced was PBMCs. The CDR3 region has the sequence CASSYADSYEQYF. In nucleotide form, the sequence is TGTGCCAGCAGTTACGCGGACAGTTACGAGCAGTACTTC.